Below are 13 T cell receptor beta chains sequenced from a single sample in a study of blood T cell repertoires in COVID-19 (dated by TCRdb to 2020 to 2022). Library method: the immunoSEQ multiplex PCR assay. The source is immuneACCESS, and TCRdb retained only in-frame sequences with V and J called. Part of the clones is not carried over; for the studies checked, unresolved V genes explain less than half of this, and the remainder is unexplained. In this sample the table shows about 35,000 clones, 80% to 90% of which occur a single time. The top ten clonotypes cover roughly 44% of the sample. Sequencing input: peripheral blood. All receptors derive from a human donor in a cohort sampled during active COVID-19.

The chain has TRBV11-2 and TRBJ2-5; D gene uncertain. The germline gives CDR1 SGHAT, CDR2 FQNNGV. V was clipped by 1 base and J by 1 base, with 7 bases between them. This CDR3 comprises 14 residues. CDR3 in amino acids: CASSLAPSQETQYF. CDR3 coding DNA: TGTGCCAGCAGCTTAGCTCCGTCCCAAGAGACCCAGTACTTC.

The count of this clone is one. The chain uses TRBV7-3 and TRBJ1-1, with a weak D call TRBD1 (6 bases). V shed 5 bases and J shed 4 bases, with 17 bases lying between them. Germline lookup yields CDR1 SGHTA and CDR2 FQGTGA. The CDR3 is made up of 15 amino acids. CDR3 coding DNA: TGTGCCAGCAGCCCTACGACAGGTTGGGGCACTGAAGCTTTCTTT. Translating gives CASSPTTGWGTEAFF.

CDR3 protein: CASSLGATSGQETQYF. In DNA, the CDR3 is TGTGCCAGCAGCTTAGGCGCGACTAGCGGGCAAGAGACCCAGTACTTC. The chain has TRBV7-6 and TRBJ2-5; 10 positions agree with TRBD2. The trim removed 1 base at V and 2 bases at J, leaving 4 bases unmatched. The CDR3 loop spans 16 amino acids. Looked up from germline, CDR1 is SGHVS and CDR2 is FNYEAQ.

The chain uses TRBV19 and TRBJ2-4; D may be TRBD1 (6 bases). Germline loops: CDR1 LNHDA, CDR2 SQIVND (reference sequence). Between the trimmed V and J ends, which lost 0 bases and 2 bases, there was a span of 14 bases. The CDR3 runs to 17 residues. In DNA, the CDR3 is TGTGCCAGTAGTATAGATCTCTGGCAGGGGACCAAAAACATTCAGTACTTC. The encoded protein is CASSIDLWQGTKNIQYF.

The genes are TRBV18 and TRBJ2-7; D call uncertain. V gave up 1 base and J gave up 7 bases, with 14 bases separating them. This CDR3 spans 14 amino acids. The germline CDR1 and CDR2 sequences are KGHSH and LQKENI. The CDR3 sequence: CASSPRAAPEEQYF. The DNA for the CDR3 is TGTGCCAGCTCACCACGGGCAGCACCTGAGGAGCAGTACTTC.

This clone has just one count. The chain has TRBV19 and TRBJ2-5, with 8 positions matching TRBD2. V shed 3 bases, J shed 4 bases, and the junction held 16 bases outside the gene matches. The CDR3 has 18 amino acids. CDR1 is LNHDA and CDR2 is SQIVND in the germline V gene (reference sequence). The CDR3 nucleotides are TGTGCCAGTAGTATTGGCCTCGCGGGGGGCTCTGTAAGAGAGACCCAGTACTTC. As protein: CASSIGLAGGSVRETQYF.

The V call is TRBV7-2, the J call TRBJ1-2, with a tentative D call TRBD1 (6 bases). The V end was cut by 4 bases, the J end by 1 base, with 10 bases between. The CDR3 loop spans 14 amino acids. Germline V gives CDR1 SGHTA, CDR2 FQGNSA. The CDR3: CASSSRQVNYGYTF. The DNA of the CDR3 is TGTGCCAGCAGCTCCCGACAGGTTAACTATGGCTACACCTTC. Looking up the rest from reference TRBV7-2 and TRBJ1-2 gives the full variable domain: GAGVSQSPSNKVTEKGKDVELRCDPISGHTALYWYRQSLGQGLEFLIYFQGNSAPDKSGLPSDRFSAERTGGSVSTLTIQRTQQEDSAVYLCASSSRQVNYGYTFGSGTRLTVV.

This clone occurred once. The chain uses TRBV4-3 and TRBJ2-7, with a tentative D call TRBD1 (6 bases). CDR3 length: 17 amino acids. Trimming left V 2 bases short and J 0 bases short, with 17 bases between. Germline values: CDR1 LGHNA, CDR2 YSLEER. In nucleotides, the CDR3 is TGCGCCAGCAGCCAACTATGGACAGCCGTTACCTCCTACGAGCAGTACTTC. This gives the protein CASSQLWTAVTSYEQYF.

The chain combines TRBV12-3 or TRBV12-4 with TRBJ2-2; D is unclear. The CDR3 has 11 amino acids. The V and J ends lost 6 bases and 5 bases respectively, with 4 bases between them. CDR3: CASSRTGELFF. The CDR3 region has the DNA TGTGCCAGCAGCCGTACCGGGGAGCTGTTTTTT.

This rearrangement joins TRBV28 to TRBJ1-5; TRBD1 agrees at 7 bases. The length of the CDR3 is 16 residues. J was trimmed by 0 bases and V by 6 bases; bases with no gene match: 8. Germline assignment: CDR1 MDHEN and CDR2 SYDVKM. CDR3 protein: CASRVGQDHSNQPQHF. In nucleotides, the CDR3 is TGTGCCAGCAGGGTCGGACAGGATCATAGCAATCAGCCCCAGCATTTT.

The genes are TRBV7-2 and TRBJ2-7, with D perhaps matching TRBD2 (5 bases). CDR1 is SGHTA and CDR2 is FQGNSA in the germline V gene. Trimming took 0 bases from V and 4 from J, leaving 10 bases between them. This CDR3 comprises 14 residues. The CDR3 bases are TGTGCCAGCAGCTTAGCGCCCGGGAATTACGAGCAGTACTTC. Translated, it gives CASSLAPGNYEQYF.

This clone was counted a single time. V is TRBV11-2 and J is TRBJ2-1, with a possible D match to TRBD1 (5 bases). The CDR3 is made up of 14 amino acids. V lost 3 bases and J lost 4, with 10 bases in between. Per the germline V gene, CDR1 is SGHAT and CDR2 is FQNNGV. The CDR3 loop reads CASSLARQYNEQFF. For the CDR3, the DNA is TGTGCCAGCAGCTTGGCTCGACAGTACAATGAGCAGTTCTTC.

This clone was seen a few times. The rearrangement uses TRBV19 and TRBJ1-1; a weak D match, TRBD1 (5 bases). V gave up 7 bases and J gave up 1 base, with 16 bases separating them. Germline-derived CDR1 and CDR2 are LNHDA and SQIVND (reference sequence). The CDR3 spans 15 residues. In nucleotides, the CDR3 is TGTGCCAGTACCCTGGGGGGGGTAGGGAACACTGAAGCTTTCTTT. Protein product: CASTLGGVGNTEAFF.